These T cell receptor beta chains were read from a single sample in a study of CD8+ T cells in alopecia areata. TCRdb's table, derived via immunoSEQ multiplex PCR, lists solely in-frame clones and lacks some. The sample contains approximately 210,000 clones, just over 65% of which appear only once. The sequences come from CD4+ T cells sorted from blood, collected around week 42, from a patient treated with tofacitinib. Every receptor here comes from a human donor with alopecia areata. Both conserved end residues are part of each CDR3. The D gene is left open where the match is weak. Clone size is shown for a subset of rows, as once, few, many or a class of expanded clone.

D gene	V gene	clone size	J gene	CDR3 length	CDR3 protein	CDR3 DNA
.	TRBV29-1	.	TRBJ1-1	13	CSVERPLNTEAFF	TGCAGCGTTGAGCGGCCCCTGAACACTGAAGCTTTCTTT
.	TRBV4-3	.	TRBJ2-3	15	CASSQEGQPTDTQYF	TGCGCCAGCAGCCAAGAGGGACAACCCACAGATACGCAGTATTTT
.	TRBV5-6	.	TRBJ1-2	14	CASSLVGREDGYTF	TGTGCCAGCAGCTTAGTTGGCAGGGAGGACGGCTACACCTTC
.	TRBV5-1	.	TRBJ2-3	12	CASKQNTDTQYF	TGCGCCAGCAAGCAGAACACAGATACGCAGTATTTT
TRBD2	TRBV4-3	.	TRBJ2-3	14	CASSQDRGVDTQYF	TGCGCCAGCAGCCAAGATCGGGGGGTAGATACGCAGTATTTT
TRBD1	TRBV30	.	TRBJ1-5	16	CAWSTGTGNSNQPQHF	TGTGCCTGGAGTACAGGGACAGGGAATAGCAATCAGCCCCAGCATTTT
.	TRBV4-1	.	TRBJ1-1	14	CASSQDSGGLGAFF	TGCGCCAGCAGCCAAGATAGCGGGGGGTTAGGAGCTTTCTTT
TRBD1	TRBV7-2	.	TRBJ1-6	17	CASSRTGMNPTNSPLHF	TGTGCCAGCAGCAGGACAGGAATGAACCCTACGAATTCACCCCTCCACTTT
TRBD1	TRBV11-2	.	TRBJ1-2	13	CASSRDRVGGYTF	TGTGCCAGCAGTCGCGACAGGGTTGGTGGCTACACCTTC
.	TRBV10-3	.	TRBJ1-2	13	CAISGTRNYGYTF	TGTGCCATCAGTGGTACACGGAACTATGGCTACACCTTC
.	TRBV18	few	TRBJ2-7	14	CASSPPAGAYEQYF	TGTGCCAGCTCACCACCGGCAGGAGCCTACGAGCAGTACTTC